Listed here are 16 T cell receptor beta chains from one sample, sequenced in a study of shared clonotypes between healthy human individuals. Assay: immunoSEQ multiplex PCR; the TCRdb copy retains only in-frame clones and omits some. Among 550,000 to 750,000 clones listed, 92% were seen once. Naive CD8 populations comprised CD45RO-negative cells positively selected for CCR7, excluding terminally differentiated effector memory CD45RA+ cells. The sequencing input was naive CD8+ T cells sorted from blood. These TCRs come from a man in his thirties or forties in good health.

V is TRBV28 and J is TRBJ1-5; 8 bases line up with TRBD1. Germline V gives CDR1 MDHEN, CDR2 SYDVKM. V was clipped by 6 bases and J by 0 bases; unmatched bases: 7. The CDR3 contains 16 residues. Here the CDR3 reads CASSLGQVHSNQPQHF. The CDR3 DNA follows: TGTGCCAGCAGCCTGGGACAGGTACATAGCAATCAGCCCCAGCATTTT.

V usage is TRBV29-1 and J usage is TRBJ2-7, with TRBD2 matching 13 bases. V was pared by 6 bases and J by 0 bases, with 14 bases of the junction left unmatched. Germline CDR1 and CDR2: SQVTM and ANQGSEA. The CDR3 totals 18 residues. The CDR3 here is CSVAPGTSGTRSSYEQYF. DNA for the CDR3: TGCAGCGTCGCCCCCGGGACTAGCGGGACCAGAAGCTCCTACGAGCAGTACTTC.

Only one count was recorded for this clone. The chain uses TRBV7-9 and TRBJ1-5; TRBD1 might be the D (5 bases). This CDR3 region has 16 residues. Germline V gene data show CDR1 as SEHNR and CDR2 as FQNEAQ (reference sequence). Trimming took off 3 bases at V and 1 base at J, with 13 bases between the two ends. The CDR3 reads CASSFASGGSNQPQHF. CDR3 nucleotide sequence: TGTGCCAGCAGCTTCGCCTCGGGGGGAAGCAATCAGCCCCAGCATTTT.

The gene calls are TRBV1 and TRBJ2-1; the table's D call of TRBD2 was not tested on the DNA. TRBV1 is a listed pseudogene. The length of the CDR3 is 15 residues. As DNA, the CDR3 is TGCACCAGCAGCCCAGCGGGAGGCCTTCATTGTCGGCAGTTCTTC. Translated, it gives CTSSPAGGLHCRQFF.

The chain combines TRBV19 with TRBJ2-2, with D possibly TRBD1 on 5 matching bases. V was pared by 3 bases and J by 1 base, with 6 bases between. The CDR3 runs to 14 residues. Germline lookup yields CDR1 LNHDA and CDR2 SQIVND (reference sequence). CDR3 sequence (DNA): TGTGCCAGTAGTATGGGGCTGAACACCGGGGAGCTGTTTTTT. Residues: CASSMGLNTGELFF.

The chain joins TRBV7-9 to TRBJ2-1; a possible D gene is TRBD1 (5 bases). The CDR3 totals 13 residues. Germline V CDR1 and CDR2: SEHNR, FQNEAQ (reference sequence). Trimming took 6 bases from V and 8 from J, leaving 14 bases between them. The CDR3 coding sequence is TGTGCCAGCAGGGTAATACAGGTCGATGAGCAGTTCTTC. Residues: CASRVIQVDEQFF.

This clone was picked up a small number of times. The gene calls are TRBV7-9 and TRBJ1-1; no reliable D call. Between the trimmed V and J ends, which lost 6 bases and 8 bases, there was a span of 10 bases. This CDR3 contains 11 residues. Per the germline V gene, CDR1 is SEHNR and CDR2 is FQNEAQ (reference sequence). CDR3 sequence: CASRRTEEAFF. CDR3 DNA sequence: TGTGCCAGCAGAAGGACGGAAGAAGCTTTCTTT.

The genes are TRBV7-9 and TRBJ2-1, with D unresolved. Germline V gene data show CDR1 as SEHNR and CDR2 as FQNEAQ (reference sequence). Trimming cost V 0 bases and J 5 bases, with 11 bases left between them. The CDR3 sequence is 15 residues long. CDR3 nucleotide sequence: TGTGCCAGCAGCTTAGCCCACGGCAACAACAATGAGCAGTTCTTC. Amino acids: CASSLAHGNNNEQFF.

With regard to this clone: Its ends do not fully match the called genes, so a read error is possible. This rearrangement joins TRBV11-2 to TRBJ2-7; D not resolved. Germline CDR1 and CDR2: SGHAT and FQNNGV. The CDR3 sequence is 15 residues long. CDR3 nucleotides: TGCGCCAGCAGCCAAGATCGGAGCAGAGTCTACGAGCAGTACTTC. Encoded protein: CASSQDRSRVYEQYF.

The chain uses TRBV10-1 and TRBJ2-2, with TRBD1 matching 7 bases. The CDR3 is 15 residues long. V lost 3 bases to trimming and J lost 5 bases; unmatched junction nucleotides: 6. Germline V gene lookup returns CDR1 WNHNN and CDR2 SYGVQD (reference sequence). The CDR3 nucleotides read TGCGCCAGCAGTGATACAGGGGAAGGGACCGGGGAGCTGTTTTTT. Amino acid sequence: CASSDTGEGTGELFF.

The chain uses TRBV7-9 and TRBJ1-3; no clear D gene. Germline V gene data show CDR1 as SEHNR and CDR2 as FQNEAQ (reference sequence). This CDR3 spans 12 amino acids. Trimming pared 4 bases from V and 8 bases from J, leaving 9 bases between. The CDR3 coding sequence is TGTGCCAGCAGCTCCCAGTCGTACACCATATATTTT. Protein sequence: CASSSQSYTIYF.

The chain combines TRBV7-9 with TRBJ2-3, with a possible D match to TRBD2 (5 bases). CDR1 and CDR2 (germline): SEHNR, FQNEAQ (reference sequence). Trimming pared 6 bases from V and 2 bases from J, leaving 12 bases between. The CDR3 runs 14 residues. The CDR3 region has the DNA TGTGCCAGCAGACCACTAGAGGACACAGATACGCAGTATTTT. Translation gives CASRPLEDTDTQYF. The full variable domain, completed using reference TRBV7-9 and TRBJ2-3, is DTGVSQNPRHKITKRGQNVTFRCDPISEHNRLYWYRQTLGQGPEFLTYFQNEAQLEKSRLLSDRFSAERPKGSFSTLEIQRTEQGDSAMYLCASRPLEDTDTQYFGPGTRLTVL.

The gene calls are TRBV15 and TRBJ2-5; perhaps TRBD1 as D (5 bases). The CDR3 extends over 15 amino acids. CDR1 LNHNV and CDR2 YYDKDF come from the germline V gene (reference sequence). V lost 1 base to trimming and J lost 1 base, with 10 bases between them. The CDR3 nucleotides are TGTGCCACCAGCAGAGCCCGGACAATCCAAGAGACCCAGTACTTC. It codes for CATSRARTIQETQYF.

This sequence joins TRBV7-2 and TRBJ1-2; 8 bases map to TRBD1. Trimming cost V 8 bases and J 5 bases; bases outside gene matches: 10. The CDR3 sequence is 14 residues long. Germline CDR1 reads SGHTA; CDR2 reads FQGNSA. CDR3 loop: CASGQGPEWYGYTF. In nucleotides, the CDR3 is TGTGCCAGCGGACAGGGTCCGGAATGGTATGGCTACACCTTC.

The chain combines TRBV7-9 with TRBJ2-7; 7 bases map to TRBD2. The CDR3 runs 13 residues. Per the germline V gene, CDR1 is SEHNR and CDR2 is FQNEAQ (reference sequence). Trimming removed 5 bases from V and 6 bases from J; junction bases left unmatched: 7. The CDR3 is CASSPGGGAEQYF. DNA for the CDR3: TGTGCCAGCAGCCCGGGGGGAGGGGCCGAGCAGTACTTC.

The chain employs TRBV28 and TRBJ1-1, with D tentatively TRBD1 (6 bases). CDR3 length: 14 residues. The ends were cut back, 2 bases at V and 7 bases at J, with 14 bases in the middle. Germline loops: CDR1 MDHEN, CDR2 SYDVKM. CDR3 nucleotide sequence: TGTGCCAGCAGTTTAACGGGGGGCTCGGGTGAAGCTTTCTTT. This translates into CASSLTGGSGEAFF.